This TCR beta chain comes out of a study of T cell changes during pregnancy in multiple sclerosis. The CDR3 runs 14 residues. Trimming stripped 0 bases from V and 5 bases from J, with 10 bases between. CDR1 LGHNA and CDR2 YSLEER come from the germline V gene. This clone was picked up one time. Assay: immunoSEQ multiplex PCR; the TCRdb copy retains only in-frame clones and omits some. The data hold 41,000 or so clones, with 80% to 90% observed a single time. The receptor's source is a female donor with multiple sclerosis, enrolled in a pregnancy study. The rearrangement joins TRBV4-3 to TRBJ2-5; a weak D match, TRBD1 (5 bases). Sequenced material: CD4+ T cells from peripheral blood mononuclear cells, taken in the first trimester of pregnancy. CDR3: CASSQDLTVETQYF. The CDR3 DNA is TGCGCCAGCAGCCAAGATCTGACAGTGGAGACCCAGTACTTC.